Listed below are T cell receptor beta chains from one sample, sequenced in a study of cytomegalovirus exposure and HLA in healthy donors. Repertoires were generated with immunoSEQ multiplex PCR, while TCRdb's copy carries only in-frame clones and drops some. Of about 120,000 clones in the sample, 76% were seen once. The sequenced material came from PBMCs. Source of these receptors: a woman aged 40 to 55 in good health and CMV-seropositive. Both conserved end residues are part of each CDR3. A D gene is named only where the DNA matches it firmly. Clone size, where shown, is once, few, many, or a class for clones that have expanded.

J gene: TRBJ2-2
D gene: TRBD2
V gene: TRBV10-3
clone size: few
CDR3 DNA: TGTGCCGGCCTATCTGGACTAGGAGAGTCCGGGGAGCTGTTTTTT
CDR3 protein: CAGLSGLGESGELFF

J gene: TRBJ1-3
D gene: NA
V gene: TRBV27
clone size: NA
CDR3 DNA: TGTGCCAGGTCCATAGATTATGGAAACACCATATATTTT
CDR3 protein: CARSIDYGNTIYF

J gene: TRBJ1-1
D gene: NA
V gene: TRBV5-4
clone size: NA
CDR3 DNA: TGTGCCAGCAGCTTGGGAGGTGGCCGAGACACTGAAGCTTTCTTT
CDR3 protein: CASSLGGGRDTEAFF

J gene: TRBJ1-6
D gene: TRBD1
V gene: TRBV14
clone size: NA
CDR3 DNA: TGTGCCAGCAGCCCCTGGGACAGGGGCCTCTTCTCGGATTCACCCCTCCACTTT
CDR3 protein: CASSPWDRGLFSDSPLHF

J gene: TRBJ1-4
D gene: NA
V gene: TRBV2
clone size: NA
CDR3 DNA: TGTGCCAGCAGCTCAGGACAGATTGAAAAACTGTTTTTT
CDR3 protein: CASSSGQIEKLFF

J gene: TRBJ1-1
D gene: NA
V gene: TRBV5-4
clone size: NA
CDR3 DNA: TGTGCCAGCAGGATACAGGGGAACACTGAAGCTTTCTTT
CDR3 protein: CASRIQGNTEAFF

J gene: TRBJ1-1
D gene: NA
V gene: TRBV27
clone size: NA
CDR3 DNA: TGTGCCAGCAGTGAGGGAGGGCTAAGGAACACTGAAGCTTTCTTT
CDR3 protein: CASSEGGLRNTEAFF

J gene: TRBJ2-7
D gene: NA
V gene: TRBV6-1
clone size: once
CDR3 DNA: TGTGCCAGCAGTGAAACAGGGTACGTCGCCGAGCAGTACTTC
CDR3 protein: CASSETGYVAEQYF

J gene: TRBJ1-5
D gene: NA
V gene: TRBV5-1
clone size: NA
CDR3 DNA: TGCGCCAGCAGCTTGGCAGGGGGCAATCAGCCCCAGCATTTT
CDR3 protein: CASSLAGGNQPQHF

J gene: TRBJ1-2
D gene: TRBD1
V gene: TRBV5-1
clone size: NA
CDR3 DNA: TGCGCCAGCAGCCCTGTCACAGGGGCCGCTCGATATGGCTACACCTTC
CDR3 protein: CASSPVTGAARYGYTF

J gene: TRBJ2-1
D gene: TRBD2
V gene: TRBV30
clone size: NA
CDR3 DNA: TGTGCCTGGGACCGAGGGACTAGCGGGGGACTTGAGCAGTTCTTC
CDR3 protein: CAWDRGTSGGLEQFF

J gene: TRBJ1-6
D gene: NA
V gene: TRBV4-1
clone size: NA
CDR3 DNA: TGCGCCAGCAGCCAAGATCTAGGGGTGAGTAATTCACCCCTCCACTTT
CDR3 protein: CASSQDLGVSNSPLHF

J gene: TRBJ1-2
D gene: NA
V gene: TRBV5-1
clone size: NA
CDR3 DNA: TGCGCCAGCAGCTTGGAAGGCAGGAGGATTGATGGCTACACCTTC
CDR3 protein: CASSLEGRRIDGYTF

J gene: TRBJ1-2
D gene: TRBD1
V gene: TRBV27
clone size: NA
CDR3 DNA: TGTGCCAGCCGTACAGGGGGCTCCACCGGTGGCTACACCTTC
CDR3 protein: CASRTGGSTGGYTF

J gene: TRBJ2-1
D gene: TRBD2
V gene: TRBV19
clone size: NA
CDR3 DNA: TGTGCCAGTAGGCCGACGGGGGGGTCCCACAATGAGCAGTTCTTC
CDR3 protein: CASRPTGGSHNEQFF

J gene: TRBJ2-5
D gene: NA
V gene: TRBV5-1
clone size: NA
CDR3 DNA: TGCGCCAGCAGCCAATTCGACAGCACGGAGACCCAGTACTTC
CDR3 protein: CASSQFDSTETQYF

J gene: TRBJ2-5
D gene: NA
V gene: TRBV14
clone size: NA
CDR3 DNA: TGTGCCAGCAGCCAAATGGGGGCTAGCAGTGAGACCCAGTACTTC
CDR3 protein: CASSQMGASSETQYF

J gene: TRBJ2-5
D gene: TRBD2
V gene: TRBV10-3
clone size: NA
CDR3 DNA: TGTGCCATCAGTGGCCTAGCGGGGGTAGGGGAGACCCAGTACTTC
CDR3 protein: CAISGLAGVGETQYF

J gene: TRBJ1-1
D gene: NA
V gene: TRBV6-1
clone size: NA
CDR3 DNA: TGTGCCAGCAGTCAAACATTCAGCACTGAAGCTTTCTTT
CDR3 protein: CASSQTFSTEAFF

J gene: TRBJ1-5
D gene: NA
V gene: TRBV7-6
clone size: NA
CDR3 DNA: TGTGCCAGCAGCACGCAAAAACTAGGGACTTTCAATCAGCCCCAGCATTTT
CDR3 protein: CASSTQKLGTFNQPQHF